This TCR beta chain was recovered during a study of cytomegalovirus exposure and HLA in healthy donors (dated by TCRdb to about 2017). With regard to the full study: According to an earlier analysis of 550 to 700 of the donors, 150 million to 200 million T cells yielded some 110 million unique TCR beta sequences and about 300 Gb of sequence data. Approximately 300 gigabases of sequencing data and approximately 92 million unique TCR sequences made up an early release that covered fewer than 650 HLA-typed donors. Among the roughly 390 genotyped donors, around 79% belonged to the genetic ancestry cluster associated with self-reported Caucasian donors. The study was designed to test whether signatures of past pathogen exposure could be identified by cataloging public T cell receptors. The study profiled the T cell repertoires of about 720 subjects by immunosequencing and related them to cytomegalovirus serostatus. Besides the first cohort of roughly 640 subjects, a separate validation cohort made up of 120 different subjects was used. To predict cytomegalovirus infection status, the study combined high-throughput TCR immunosequencing, statistical association of individual TCRs with disease status, and machine learning. A later analysis re-analyzed previously published TCR beta repertoires from roughly 630 donors and added high-resolution HLA genotyping to study TCR occurrence patterns. In the later analysis, no new phenotypic data were used to find candidate immune exposures; instead, reliance was placed on TCR beta sequences and their occurrence across donors. An earlier analysis of several hundred of the donors used high-throughput TCR beta sequencing to judge whether each TCR beta V gene segment behaved as functional or pseudogenic. Alongside the repertoire data, information on donor age, sex, ethnicity and CMV serostatus was compiled. In a later genetic analysis, genome-wide SNP genotypes for about 65% of the roughly 700 donors were used, and that subset was treated as a discovery cohort. Every repertoire in the discovery cohort had been generated on one and the same sequencing platform. Both class I and class II loci were covered by HLA typing, at four-digit resolution. The number of donors typed differed by locus, with roughly 629-640 for A, B, C, DRB1 and DQB1, over 500 for DQA1, 600 to 610 for DPA1, and approximately 470 for DPB1. Several DR-DQ haplotypes were treated as single units for association and clustering because of strong linkage in the cohort. Among 300 to 450 genotyped donors of the cohort, an average of 235,054 unique TCR beta nucleotide sequences were sequenced per donor, about a sixth of them non-productive. General findings and caveats noted by the study authors: In a later analysis, HLA-associated TCR beta chains were found to be more clonally expanded and to have lower generation probabilities than equally common non-associated chains. HLA typing was unavailable for some donors at each locus, so association tests used only the typed subset. In this cohort, only TCR beta chains were sequenced, and detectable features were limited by the absence of alpha or paired-chain data. A later analysis associated roughly 17,000 TCR beta sequences with specific HLA alleles at a false discovery rate of 0.05. For the cohort, immune exposure information was limited to CMV serostatus. It was suggested by the authors that the approach could potentially be generalized to other disease states and immunological phenotypes. Because the 87-base-pair reads could not distinguish some IMGT-functional V segments, including TRBV6-2 and TRBV6-3, those segments were excluded. Most TCR sequences were seen in very few donors, while some public TCRs were found in many individuals. A further reported finding was that TCR beta sequences accurately predicted the HLA-A and HLA-B alleles for most subjects in the first cohort. Most CMV-associated TCR beta chains appeared to be HLA-restricted in a later analysis, and the HLA associations seemed to be driven largely by CMV exposure. Sequencing depth was assumed to be roughly uniform across donors in the presence/absence analyses, though that assumption may not hold. Three of the identified cytomegalovirus-associated TCR beta chains were confirmed in vitro to be specific for cytomegalovirus antigens. Broadly in line with IMGT annotations, most TCR beta V segments showed up in productive rearrangements about 87% or about 30% of the time in an earlier analysis of approximately 600 of the donors. Compared with the 666-donor mean, donors in an Asian-associated ancestry cluster had fewer N-insertions in productive TCRs, according to a later genetic analysis. Assigning TCR associations to individual alleles was difficult when HLA alleles, especially DR and DQ, strongly co-occurred. Correlated functional status among segregating V segments might reflect linkage disequilibrium, but an unknown experimental factor could not be ruled out. A later analysis found that TCR association rates varied across HLA loci, with DRB1 alleles showing the most associated TCRs and HLA-C alleles the fewest. Cytomegalovirus status was reported to be diagnosed by the classifier with high specificity and sensitivity in both the original and validation cohorts. Because counts were too low, seventeen rarely observed V segments, including chromosome 9 orphons, were excluded from the earlier analysis of fewer than 650 of the donors. A total of 164 TCR beta chains were listed by the study as associated with cytomegalovirus. A group of highly shared sequence variants was considered likely to be a technical artifact of the sequencing pipeline. V-gene and J-gene trimming of TCR beta chains was associated with a missense DCLRE1C variant in a later genetic analysis, and the association was replicated in an independent cohort. Several of the top co-occurrence clusters appeared to be linked to parvovirus B19, influenza, CMV and Epstein-Barr virus, according to a later analysis.

Points on this clone: Its cognate antigen has yet to be identified. Per-base quality was not reported, and no clone a single base away is much larger than it.

Preparation of the library involved the immunoSEQ multiplex PCR assay. A mixture of 60 forward primers for TCR Vbeta segments and 13 reverse primers for TCR Jbeta segments was used in the multiplex PCR. The CDR3 region of rearranged TCR beta genes was amplified from genomic DNA by a multiplex PCR assay. The Illumina HiSeq System was used to sequence the amplified TCR beta libraries as 87-base-pair reads. Per the original workflow: A later analysis tallied tens of millions of unique TCR beta chains across the 700 or so repertoires, and approximately 11 million of those chains were shared by two or more donors. Raw reads were error-corrected and collapsed into unique sequences with a nearest-neighbor algorithm that merged closely related sequences to remove PCR and sequencing errors. To assign V, D and J gene segments, CDR3 sequences were aligned to IMGT reference sequences. For a sequence to be retained, at least a six-nucleotide match to both a V gene segment and a J gene segment was required. Rearrangements were classified as productive when the CDR3 lacked stop codons and remained in frame with V and J, and all other rearrangements were classified as non-productive. Following IMGT convention, CDR3 was defined as the stretch from the second conserved V-encoded cysteine up to the conserved J-encoded phenylalanine. The earlier analysis of some 600 of the donors excluded sequences that lacked an unambiguous match to a single V gene segment. An earlier analysis of over 450 of the donors classified V segments as functional when productive rearrangements were above 56.7% and as segregating when the standard deviation between donors was above 5%. To diagnose cytomegalovirus status from the catalog of TCR beta chain sequences, a statistical classification framework was built. In a later analysis, TCR nucleotide sequences were compared against IMGT/GENE-DB human TR gene sequences so that V and J genes could be assigned. In a later analysis, CDR3 sequences and most-parsimonious VDJ recombination scenarios were assigned using the TCRdist pipeline. In a later analysis, each TCR beta chain was defined by its CDR3 amino acid sequence together with its V-gene family, and reads without a unique V-gene family were excluded. As a way to deal with suspected cross-contamination and a sequencing artifact, a later analysis dropped approximately 570 nucleotide sequences that were highly shared and had low generation probability. In a later analysis, a clonal expansion index was calculated for each public chain from normalized within-repertoire ranks of inferred template counts. A later analysis computed generation probabilities with a VDJ recombination model fitted to out-of-frame rearrangements, and checked the results against IGoR. In a later analysis, TCR-TCR, TCR-HLA and TCR-CMV co-occurrence was scored with hypergeometric tests, and a repertoire-size bias correction was applied to TCR pairs. False discovery rates were estimated in a later analysis by permuting HLA or CMV assignments 20 times. In a later analysis, co-occurring TCRs were grouped using DBSCAN, and TCRdist sequence similarity was added for clustering within HLA-allele-positive subsets. Repertoires with fewer than 30,000 or more than 120,000 public chains, plus five repertoires with anomalous nucleotide sharing, were excluded from co-occurrence clustering. TCRdb took over this immuneACCESS table, retaining in-frame rearrangements with V and J assigned. Such tables are incomplete; in checked studies, under half of the missing clones stem from an unresolved V gene, and the remainder is unexplained. Clone size and V and J calls were adopted from that table, with D and trimming inferred from the DNA. Within this sample are about 120,000 clones, with about four fifths of them counted one time only. Of the sample, approximately 8.8% is held by the ten largest clones.

The CDR3 runs 13 residues from the cysteine to the phenylalanine. Of the read, only the CDR3 DNA is kept; its 39 bases are in frame from base 1. In the germline V gene, CDR1 corresponds to SQVTM and CDR2 to ANQGSEA. V is pared back by 4 bases and J by 3 bases, with 12 bases lying between the germline termini. The cohort was made up of approximately 670 healthy bone marrow donors. At the time of sampling, every cohort member was nominally healthy, though immune exposures that went unrecorded were likely present. The donor tested CMV seropositive, placing the donor among the 310 or so seropositive members of the cohort. Every donor gave a peripheral blood sample, and the peripheral blood mononuclear cells from that sample were used for TCR beta sequencing. The Qiagen DNeasy Blood Extraction Kit was used to extract genomic DNA from the blood cell samples.

Sequenced material: PBMCs. The chain employs TRBV29-1 and TRBJ1-1; no D gene can be assigned with confidence. This sequence originates from a female donor in good health and CMV-seropositive. The DNA reads as follows: TGCAGCGTTGGATTGCACTTGGACACTGAAGCTTTCTTT. It translates to CSVGLHLDTEAFF. Extended through the reference TRBV29-1 and TRBJ1-1 proteins, this CDR3 yields the full variable domain: SAVISQKPSRDICQRGTSLTIQCQVDSQVTMMFWYRQQPGQSLTLIATANQGSEATYESGFVIDKFPISRPNLTFSTLTVSNMSPEDSSIYLCSVGLHLDTEAFFGQGTRLTVV.